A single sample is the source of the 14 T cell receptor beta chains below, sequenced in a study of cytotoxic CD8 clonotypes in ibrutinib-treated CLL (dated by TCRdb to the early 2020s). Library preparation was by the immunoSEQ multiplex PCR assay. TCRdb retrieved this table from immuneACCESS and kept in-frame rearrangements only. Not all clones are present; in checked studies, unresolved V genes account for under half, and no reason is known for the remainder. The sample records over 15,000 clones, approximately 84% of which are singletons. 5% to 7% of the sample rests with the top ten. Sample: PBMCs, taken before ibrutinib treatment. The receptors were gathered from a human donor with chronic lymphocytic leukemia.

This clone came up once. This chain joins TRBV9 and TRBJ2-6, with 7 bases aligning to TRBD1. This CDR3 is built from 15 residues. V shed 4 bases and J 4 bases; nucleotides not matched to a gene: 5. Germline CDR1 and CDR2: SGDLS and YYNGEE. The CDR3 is CASSRGGAGANVLTF. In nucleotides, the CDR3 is TGTGCCAGCAGCCGAGGGGGCGCCGGGGCCAACGTCCTGACTTTC.

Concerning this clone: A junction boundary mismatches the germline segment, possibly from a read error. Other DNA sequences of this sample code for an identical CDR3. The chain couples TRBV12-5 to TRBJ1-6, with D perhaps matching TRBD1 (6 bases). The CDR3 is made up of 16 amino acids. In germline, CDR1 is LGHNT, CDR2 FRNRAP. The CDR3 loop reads CASGSTGSSYNSPLHF. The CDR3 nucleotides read TGTGCTAGTGGTTCAACAGGGTCGTCCTACAATTCACCCCTCCACTTT.

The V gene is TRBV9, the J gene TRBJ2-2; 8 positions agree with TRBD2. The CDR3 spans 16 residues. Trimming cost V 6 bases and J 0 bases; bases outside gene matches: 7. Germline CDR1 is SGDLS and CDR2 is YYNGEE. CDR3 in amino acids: CASTPGGGANTGELFF. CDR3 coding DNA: TGTGCCAGCACCCCGGGAGGGGGGGCGAACACCGGGGAGCTGTTTTTT.

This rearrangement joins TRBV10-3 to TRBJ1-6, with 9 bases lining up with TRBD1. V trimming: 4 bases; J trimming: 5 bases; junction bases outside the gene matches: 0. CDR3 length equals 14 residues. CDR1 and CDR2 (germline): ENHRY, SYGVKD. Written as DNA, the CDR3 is TGTGCCATCAGTGGGACAGGGGATAATTCACCCCTCCACTTT. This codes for CAISGTGDNSPLHF.

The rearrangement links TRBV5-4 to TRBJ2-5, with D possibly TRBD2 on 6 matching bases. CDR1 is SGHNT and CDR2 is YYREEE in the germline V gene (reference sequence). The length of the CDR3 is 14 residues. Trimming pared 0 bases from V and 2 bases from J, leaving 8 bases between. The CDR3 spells CASSLGGGQETQYF. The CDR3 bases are TGTGCCAGCAGCTTGGGTGGGGGGCAAGAGACCCAGTACTTC.

The CDR3 loop reads CASSPGTSGFGVQFF. CDR3 sequence (DNA): TGCGCCAGCAGTCCCGGGACTAGCGGGTTTGGGGTGCAGTTCTTC. V gene TRBV5-1 combines with J gene TRBJ2-1; 12 nucleotides align to TRBD2. The CDR3 length is 15 residues. Germline V gene lookup returns CDR1 SGHRS and CDR2 YFSETQ. The V segment lost 5 bases and the J segment 12 bases; nucleotides outside the gene matches: 12.

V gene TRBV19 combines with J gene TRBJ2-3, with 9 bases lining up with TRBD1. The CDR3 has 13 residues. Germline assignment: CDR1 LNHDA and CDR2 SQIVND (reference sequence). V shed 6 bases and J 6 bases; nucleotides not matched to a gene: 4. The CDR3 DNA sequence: TGTGCCAGTAGAGGGACAGGGAGCGATACGCAGTATTTT. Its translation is CASRGTGSDTQYF.

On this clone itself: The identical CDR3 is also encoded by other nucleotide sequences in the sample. The CDR3 protein is CASSVGQGTYEQYF. The CDR3 region has the DNA TGTGCCAGCAGCGTAGGCCAAGGGACCTACGAGCAGTACTTC. This rearrangement joins TRBV9 to TRBJ2-7; D remains unclear. CDR1 and CDR2 from the germline V gene are SGDLS and YYNGEE. This CDR3 comprises 14 residues. Trimming shortened V by 0 bases and J by 2 bases, and 9 bases separated the two germline ends.

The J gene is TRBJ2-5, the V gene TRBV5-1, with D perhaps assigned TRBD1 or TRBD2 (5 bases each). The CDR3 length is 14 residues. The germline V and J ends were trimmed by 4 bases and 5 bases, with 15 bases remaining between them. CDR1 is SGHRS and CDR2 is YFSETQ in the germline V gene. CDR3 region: CASSATTWGETQYF. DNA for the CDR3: TGCGCCAGCAGCGCCACTACCTGGGGGGAGACCCAGTACTTC.

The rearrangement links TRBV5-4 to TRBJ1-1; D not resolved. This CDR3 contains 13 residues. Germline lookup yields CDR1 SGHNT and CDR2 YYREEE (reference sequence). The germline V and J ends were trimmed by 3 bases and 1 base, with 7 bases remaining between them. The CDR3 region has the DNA TGTGCCAGCAGCTCCGTTGGGAACACTGAAGCTTTCTTT. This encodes CASSSVGNTEAFF.

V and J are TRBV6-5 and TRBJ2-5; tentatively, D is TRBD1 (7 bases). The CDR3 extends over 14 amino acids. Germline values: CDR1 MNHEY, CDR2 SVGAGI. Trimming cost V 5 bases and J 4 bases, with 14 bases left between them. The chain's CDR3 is CASSPLQGGETQYF. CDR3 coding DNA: TGTGCCAGCAGTCCCCTCCAGGGGGGAGAGACCCAGTACTTC.

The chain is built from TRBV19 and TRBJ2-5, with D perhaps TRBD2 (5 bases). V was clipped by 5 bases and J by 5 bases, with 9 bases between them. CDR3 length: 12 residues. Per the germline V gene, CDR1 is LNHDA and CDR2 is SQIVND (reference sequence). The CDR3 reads CASSGLAETQYF. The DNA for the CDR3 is TGTGCCAGTAGTGGGTTAGCGGAGACCCAGTACTTC.

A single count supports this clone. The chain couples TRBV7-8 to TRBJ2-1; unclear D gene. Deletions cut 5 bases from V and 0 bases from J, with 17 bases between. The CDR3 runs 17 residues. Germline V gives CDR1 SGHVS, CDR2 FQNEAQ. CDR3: CASSPPLRSSSYNEQFF. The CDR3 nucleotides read TGTGCCAGCAGCCCCCCTCTAAGGAGTAGCTCCTACAATGAGCAGTTCTTC.

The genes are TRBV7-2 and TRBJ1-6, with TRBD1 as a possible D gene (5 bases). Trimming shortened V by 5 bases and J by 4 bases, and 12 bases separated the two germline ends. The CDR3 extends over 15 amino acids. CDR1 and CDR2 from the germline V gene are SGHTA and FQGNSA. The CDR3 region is CASSRRGRYNSPLHF. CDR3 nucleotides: TGTGCCAGCAGCCGTCGGGGGAGGTATAATTCACCCCTCCACTTT. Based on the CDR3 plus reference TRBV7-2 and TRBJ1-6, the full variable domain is GAGVSQSPSNKVTEKGKDVELRCDPISGHTALYWYRQSLGQGLEFLIYFQGNSAPDKSGLPSDRFSAERTGGSVSTLTIQRTQQEDSAVYLCASSRRGRYNSPLHFGNGTRLTVT.